These 19 T cell receptor beta chains originate from one sample sequenced in a study of shared clonotypes between healthy human individuals. TCRdb's copy holds only in-frame clones and misses some; the assay was immunoSEQ multiplex PCR. Of approximately 2.1 million clones listed, over 85% are singletons. Sequenced input: naive CD4+ T cells from PBMCs. Subset denoted: CD45RA+ positively selected. Source of these receptors: a young man in good health. Some clones in this sample may be carry-over from other donors' samples.

The genes are TRBV28 and TRBJ2-2; 11 nucleotides line up with TRBD2. The CDR3 is 15 residues long. J was trimmed by 7 bases and V by 7 bases; bases with no gene match: 8. Germline V gene data show CDR1 as MDHEN and CDR2 as SYDVKM. As DNA, the CDR3 is TGTGCCAGCAATGATAGCGGGAGGGGAGGCGGGGAGCTGTTTTTT. Translating gives CASNDSGRGGGELFF.

The J gene is TRBJ2-7, the V gene TRBV15, with a weak D call TRBD2 (5 bases). Deletions cut 5 bases from V and 8 bases from J, with 25 bases between. CDR1 and CDR2 from the germline V gene are LNHNV and YYDKDF (reference sequence). The CDR3 extends over 16 amino acids. Here the CDR3 reads CATSPERGAPTGKQYF. The CDR3 region has the DNA TGTGCCACCAGCCCCGAACGAGGAGCCCCCACCGGGAAGCAGTACTTC.

This clone showed up just once. The chain is built from TRBV14 and TRBJ1-2; D unresolved. With 0 bases removed from V and 2 bases from J, the gap between germline ends came to 10 bases. The CDR3 is 15 amino acids. Germline V gives CDR1 SGHDN, CDR2 FVKESK. CDR3 bases: TGTGCCAGCAGCCAAGATTGGGGAACGAACTATGGCTACACCTTC. This sequence encodes CASSQDWGTNYGYTF.

The chain is built from TRBV7-8 and TRBJ1-1; D possibly corresponds to TRBD1 (6 bases). V was pared by 1 base and J by 3 bases, with 15 bases between. This CDR3 contains 16 residues. Germline values: CDR1 SGHVS, CDR2 FQNEAQ. CDR3 bases: TGTGCCAGCAGCTTAGGGTTCGGGGGCGCTGACACTGAAGCTTTCTTT. This sequence encodes CASSLGFGGADTEAFF.

The J gene is TRBJ1-4, the V gene TRBV5-4; 11 bases agree with TRBD1. CDR3 length: 17 residues. The germline V gene has CDR1 SGHNT and CDR2 YYREEE (reference sequence). J lost 3 bases, V lost 4 bases, and 8 bases had no gene match. The CDR3 DNA is TGTGCCAGCAGCCGACCGGGACAGGGGGGCTCTAATGAAAAACTGTTTTTT. Amino acid sequence: CASSRPGQGGSNEKLFF. Full variable domain (missing parts from reference TRBV5-4 and TRBJ1-4): ETGVTQSPTHLIKTRGQQVTLRCSSQSGHNTVSWYQQALGQGPQFIFQYYREEENGRGNFPPRFSGLQFPNYSSELNVNALELDDSALYLCASSRPGQGGSNEKLFFGSGTQLSVL.

The chain uses TRBV15 and TRBJ2-7; D is ambiguous. CDR1 LNHNV and CDR2 YYDKDF come from the germline V gene (reference sequence). This CDR3 is 14 amino acids long. The V and J ends lost 0 bases and 1 base respectively, with 7 bases between them. The CDR3 bases are TGTGCCACCAGCAGAGAGGCCACGTCCTACGAGCAGTACTTC. Translation gives CATSREATSYEQYF. Looking up the rest from reference TRBV15 and TRBJ2-7 gives the full variable domain: DAMVIQNPRYQVTQFGKPVTLSCSQTLNHNVMYWYQQKSSQAPKLLFHYYDKDFNNEADTPDNFQSRRPNTSFCFLDIRSPGLGDTAMYLCATSREATSYEQYFGPGTRLTVT.

Only one count was recorded for this clone. This chain connects TRBV5-5 to TRBJ1-5, with D perhaps matching TRBD1 (5 bases). V was cut by 4 bases and J by 5 bases, with 10 bases left in between. The CDR3 sequence is 13 residues long. The germline CDR1 and CDR2 sequences are SGHKS and YYEKEE (reference sequence). In DNA form, the CDR3 reads TGTGCCAGCAGCCCGGGGACTTATCAGCCCCAGCATTTT. Its translation: CASSPGTYQPQHF.

V and J are TRBV7-2 and TRBJ2-1, with 9 bases identical to TRBD2. The CDR3 runs to 17 residues. Per the germline V gene, CDR1 is SGHTA and CDR2 is FQGNSA. V shed 3 bases and J 4 bases; nucleotides not matched to a gene: 10. CDR3 protein: CASSFSGGGRVYNEQFF. In nucleotides, the CDR3 is TGTGCCAGCAGCTTCTCCGGTGGCGGGAGGGTGTACAATGAGCAGTTCTTC.

As for this clone: This sample also contains other DNA sequences that code for the same CDR3. The chain has TRBV2 and TRBJ2-2; 9 nucleotides agree with TRBD2. Germline V CDR1 and CDR2: SNHLY, FYNNEI. Unmatched junction bases numbered 4, after V lost 6 bases and J lost 2 bases. This CDR3 is built from 15 residues. This chain's CDR3 is CASRGTSRNTGELFF. The CDR3 DNA reads TGTGCCAGCAGAGGGACTAGCCGTAACACCGGGGAGCTGTTTTTT.

The CDR3 DNA is TGTGCCAGCAGTCCTCAGACAGCGCCGAACACCGGGGAGCTGTTTTTT. Translation: CASSPQTAPNTGELFF. The rearrangement links TRBV27 to TRBJ2-2; tentative D call: TRBD1 (5 bases). Germline CDR1 is MNHEY and CDR2 is SMNVEV (reference sequence). V shed 5 bases and J shed 0 bases, with 13 bases lying between them. The CDR3 covers 16 residues.

The chain has TRBV28 and TRBJ2-1, with 11 bases lining up with TRBD1. The CDR3 totals 15 residues. The germline V gene has CDR1 MDHEN and CDR2 SYDVKM. V shed 7 bases, J shed 3 bases, and the junction held 5 bases outside the gene matches. CDR3 region: CASTEGTGGYNEQFF. The CDR3 nucleotides are TGTGCCAGCACCGAAGGGACAGGGGGCTACAATGAGCAGTTCTTC.

The chain joins TRBV7-9 to TRBJ1-6; 11 bases align to TRBD1. The CDR3 extends over 16 amino acids. Per germline, CDR1 SEHNR and CDR2 FQNEAQ (reference sequence). V lost 3 bases, J lost 6 bases, and 4 bases stayed unmatched. CDR3 nucleotides: TGTGCCAGCAGCTTTCGGGGACAGGGGGTTAATTCACCCCTCCACTTT. Its protein product is CASSFRGQGVNSPLHF.

The rearrangement joins TRBV5-1 to TRBJ1-2; D is unclear. The CDR3 consists of 14 residues. V was clipped by 4 bases and J by 3 bases, with 13 bases between them. The V gene's germline CDR1 is SGHRS and CDR2 YFSETQ. The CDR3 sequence is CASSPGGSHYGYTF. CDR3 coding DNA: TGCGCCAGCAGCCCGGGAGGGTCCCACTATGGCTACACCTTC.

The chain joins TRBV30 to TRBJ1-1; 9 bases map to TRBD1. CDR1 is GTSNPN and CDR2 is SVGIG in the germline V gene (reference sequence). V dropped 4 bases and J dropped 5; count of bases not matched to a gene: 5. This CDR3 has 13 amino acids. The chain's CDR3 is CAWTRTGDTEAFF. The CDR3 nucleotides are TGTGCCTGGACTAGGACAGGGGATACTGAAGCTTTCTTT.

Written as DNA, the CDR3 is TGCGCCAGCACCCTCCTTGCGGAGCAGTTCTTC. Translation gives CASTLLAEQFF. V is TRBV5-1 and J is TRBJ2-1; unclear D gene. Per germline, CDR1 SGHRS and CDR2 YFSETQ. The CDR3 runs 11 residues. V was pared by 6 bases and J by 10 bases, with 11 bases between.

V and J are TRBV9 and TRBJ1-4; 10 nucleotides align to TRBD1. The CDR3 contains 16 residues. V shed 2 bases, J shed 5 bases, and the junction held 6 bases outside the gene matches. Germline loops: CDR1 SGDLS, CDR2 YYNGEE. CDR3 sequence (DNA): TGTGCCAGCAGCGTCGGAGACAGGGGGCAGAATGAAAAACTGTTTTTT. This gives the protein CASSVGDRGQNEKLFF.

The rearrangement links TRBV9 to TRBJ1-2, with D uncertain. The ends were cut back, 0 bases at V and 0 bases at J, with 9 bases in the middle. This CDR3 has 15 amino acids. Germline V CDR1 and CDR2: SGDLS, YYNGEE. The CDR3 is CASSVGVQANYGYTF. DNA for the CDR3: TGTGCCAGCAGCGTAGGGGTACAAGCTAACTATGGCTACACCTTC. Combining the CDR3 with reference TRBV9 and TRBJ1-2 gives the whole variable domain DSGVTQTPKHLITATGQRVTLRCSPRSGDLSVYWYQQSLDQGLQFLIQYYNGEERAKGNILERFSAQQFPDLHSELNLSSLELGDSALYFCASSVGVQANYGYTFGSGTRLTVV.

This chain connects TRBV28 to TRBJ1-5; 8 bases map to TRBD1. The CDR3 consists of 15 residues. V lost 4 bases and J lost 4; bases outside the gene matches: 6. From germline, CDR1 is MDHEN and CDR2 SYDVKM. DNA of the CDR3: TGTGCCAGCAGTTCGACAGGGGTTTGGAATCAGCCCCAGCATTTT. Residues: CASSSTGVWNQPQHF. Combining the CDR3 with reference TRBV28 and TRBJ1-5 gives the whole variable domain DVKVTQSSRYLVKRTGEKVFLECVQDMDHENMFWYRQDPGLGLRLIYFSYDVKMKEKGDIPEGYSVSREKKERFSLILESASTNQTSMYLCASSSTGVWNQPQHFGDGTRLSIL.

The CDR3 region is CASSLGGQSLYTF. The CDR3 DNA follows: TGTGCCAGCAGCTTGGGGGGACAGAGCCTCTACACCTTC. This sequence joins TRBV7-2 and TRBJ1-2; 7 bases agree with TRBD1. V was clipped by 3 bases and J by 10 bases; unmatched bases: 8. The CDR3 consists of 13 residues. CDR1 is SGHTA and CDR2 is FQGNSA in the germline V gene.